These T cell receptor beta chains were read from a single sample in a study of control samples from healthy donors and cancer patients. Repertoires were generated with immunoSEQ multiplex PCR, while TCRdb's copy carries only in-frame clones and drops some. This table holds approximately 89,000 clones, approximately 81% found once. Sequencing input: blood. The receptors were gathered from a woman in her forties in good health. Both conserved end residues are part of each CDR3. The order of the fields is clone size, V gene, CDR3 length, J gene, D gene, CDR3 protein, CDR3 DNA. The D gene is left open where the match is weak. Where a row states a size, it is once, few, many or the class of an expanded clone; other rows omit it.

>NA|TRBV4-1|15|TRBJ1-2|NA
CASSQDTGSNYGYTF
TGCGCCAGCAGCCAAGATACAGGGAGTAACTATGGCTACACCTTC
>NA|TRBV14|19|TRBJ1-1|NA
CASSQDPPTRAWKDTEAFF
TGTGCCAGCAGCCAAGACCCTCCGACCAGGGCCTGGAAGGACACTGAAGCTTTCTTT
>NA|TRBV12-3/TRBV12-4|12|TRBJ2-7|NA
CASSLNNYEQYF
TGTGCCAGCAGTTTAAACAACTACGAGCAGTACTTC
>NA|TRBV2|13|TRBJ1-1|NA
CAILKGRDTEAFF
TGTGCCATTCTGAAGGGGAGGGACACTGAAGCTTTCTTT
>NA|TRBV4-3|18|TRBJ1-4|NA
CASSQDLPRTTTNEKLFF
TGCGCCAGCAGCCAAGATCTCCCCAGGACCACAACTAATGAAAAACTGTTTTTT
>NA|TRBV5-6|11|TRBJ2-3|NA
CASSLTDTQYF
TGTGCCAGCAGCCTCACAGATACGCAGTATTTT
>NA|TRBV11-3|15|TRBJ2-2|NA
CASSLVGTPTGELFF
TGTGCCAGCAGCTTAGTCGGGACTCCCACCGGGGAGCTGTTTTTT
>few|TRBV6-5|12|TRBJ1-2|NA
CASSPQGYGYTF
TGTGCCAGCAGTCCCCAGGGATATGGCTACACCTTC
>NA|TRBV4-2|17|TRBJ2-2|NA
CASSQDGGTVNTGELFF
TGTGCCAGCAGCCAAGATGGAGGGACCGTAAACACCGGGGAGCTGTTTTTT
>NA|TRBV5-1|14|TRBJ2-1|NA
CASSLGNFYNEQFF
TGCGCCAGCAGCTTGGGGAACTTCTACAATGAGCAGTTCTTC
>NA|TRBV18|16|TRBJ1-1|NA
CASSPGTPQGDTEAFF
TGTGCCAGCTCACCCGGGACACCTCAAGGGGACACTGAAGCTTTCTTT
>once|TRBV11-1|15|TRBJ1-6|TRBD1
CASSFDRVGNSPLHF
TGTGCCAGCAGCTTTGACAGGGTGGGCAATTCACCCCTCCACTTT
>few|TRBV7-2|15|TRBJ1-6|NA
CASSYANSYNSPLHF
TGTGCCAGCAGCTACGCGAACTCCTATAATTCACCCCTCCACTTT
>NA|TRBV30|14|TRBJ2-7|TRBD1
CAWTRDRRNYEQYF
TGTGCCTGGACCCGGGACAGGCGTAACTACGAGCAGTACTTC
>NA|TRBV4-3|17|TRBJ1-6|NA
CASSQDSPGVRDSPLHF
TGCGCCAGCAGCCAGGATTCCCCAGGGGTAAGAGATTCACCCCTCCACTTT
>NA|TRBV30|14|TRBJ1-2|NA
CAWIRTQGSYGYTF
TGTGCCTGGATTCGTACTCAGGGTAGCTATGGCTACACCTTC
>NA|TRBV19|13|TRBJ1-1|NA
CASGVFGNTEAFF
TGTGCCAGCGGGGTGTTCGGGAACACTGAAGCTTTCTTT
>NA|TRBV12-3/TRBV12-4|11|TRBJ2-3|NA
CASSPTDTQYF
TGTGCCAGCAGTCCCACAGATACGCAGTATTTT
>NA|TRBV27|15|TRBJ2-7|NA
CASSLSPGTSYEQYF
TGTGCCAGCAGTTTATCGCCCGGGACCTCCTACGAGCAGTACTTC
>few|TRBV5-1|14|TRBJ2-7|NA
CASSSGTPAYEQYF
TGCGCCAGCAGCTCCGGGACACCCGCCTACGAGCAGTACTTC
>NA|TRBV5-8|14|TRBJ1-4|NA
CASSLEGLREKLFF
TGTGCCAGCAGCTTGGAGGGTCTCCGTGAAAAACTGTTTTTT
>NA|TRBV30|14|TRBJ1-2|TRBD1
CAWSVPGQNYGYTF
TGTGCCTGGAGTGTACCGGGACAGAACTATGGCTACACCTTC
>NA|TRBV7-2|14|TRBJ2-5|TRBD2
CASSSGGQGETQYF
TGTGCCAGCAGCTCGGGGGGGCAGGGGGAGACCCAGTACTTC
>NA|TRBV2|14|TRBJ2-7|NA
CASTRRGGSYEQYF
TGTGCCAGCACCCGACGTGGGGGCTCCTACGAGCAGTACTTC